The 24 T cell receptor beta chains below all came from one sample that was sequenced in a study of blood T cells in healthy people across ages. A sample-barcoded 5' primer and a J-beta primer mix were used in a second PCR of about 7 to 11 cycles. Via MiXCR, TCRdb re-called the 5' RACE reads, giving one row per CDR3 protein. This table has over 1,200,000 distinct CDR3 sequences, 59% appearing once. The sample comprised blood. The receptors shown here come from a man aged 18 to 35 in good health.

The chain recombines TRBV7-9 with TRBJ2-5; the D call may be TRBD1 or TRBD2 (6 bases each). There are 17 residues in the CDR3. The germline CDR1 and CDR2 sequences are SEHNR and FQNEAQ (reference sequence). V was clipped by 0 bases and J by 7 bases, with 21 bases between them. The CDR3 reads CASSLAGTSRRGVTQYF. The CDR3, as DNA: TGTGCCAGCAGCTTAGCGGGGACGTCTCGGAGGGGGGTGACCCAGTACTTC.

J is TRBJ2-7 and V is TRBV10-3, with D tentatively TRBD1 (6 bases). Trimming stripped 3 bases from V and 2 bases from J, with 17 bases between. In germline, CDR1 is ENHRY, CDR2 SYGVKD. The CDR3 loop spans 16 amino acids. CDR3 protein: CAISDPERGITYEQYF. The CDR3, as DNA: TGTGCCATCAGTGATCCCGAAAGGGGGATTACCTACGAGCAGTACTTC.

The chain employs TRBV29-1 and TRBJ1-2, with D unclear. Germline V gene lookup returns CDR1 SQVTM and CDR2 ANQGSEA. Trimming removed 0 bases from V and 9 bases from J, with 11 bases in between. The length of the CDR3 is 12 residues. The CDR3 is CSVEDLGSCYTF. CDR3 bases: TGCAGCGTTGAAGACCTGGGCAGTTGCTACACCTTC.

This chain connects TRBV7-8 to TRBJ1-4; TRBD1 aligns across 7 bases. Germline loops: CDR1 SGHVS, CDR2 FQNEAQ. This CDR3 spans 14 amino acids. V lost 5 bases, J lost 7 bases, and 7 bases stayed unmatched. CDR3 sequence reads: CASSPGGGREKLFF. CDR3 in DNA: TGTGCCAGCAGCCCGGGAGGGGGCCGTGAAAAACTGTTTTTT.

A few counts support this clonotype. Here the CDR3 DNA reads TGTGCCAGCAGACCCCGTGATCACTACGAGCAGTACTTC. This gives the protein CASRPRDHYEQYF. This chain links TRBV6-5 with TRBJ2-7; D uncertain. The CDR3 sequence is 13 residues long. Germline-derived CDR1 and CDR2 are MNHEY and SVGAGI. Trimming cost V 6 bases and J 3 bases, with 12 bases left between them.

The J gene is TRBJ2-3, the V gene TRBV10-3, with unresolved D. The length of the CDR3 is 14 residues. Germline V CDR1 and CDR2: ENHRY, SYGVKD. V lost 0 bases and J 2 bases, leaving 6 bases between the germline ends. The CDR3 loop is CAISESNPTDTQYF. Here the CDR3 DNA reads TGTGCCATCAGTGAGTCAAACCCCACAGATACGCAGTATTTT.

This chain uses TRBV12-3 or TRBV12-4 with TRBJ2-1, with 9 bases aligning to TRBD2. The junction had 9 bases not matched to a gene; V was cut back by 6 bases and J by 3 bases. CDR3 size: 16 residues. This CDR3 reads CASSRQRAGGYNEQFF. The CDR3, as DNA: TGTGCCAGCAGCCGACAAAGAGCGGGGGGCTACAATGAGCAGTTCTTC.

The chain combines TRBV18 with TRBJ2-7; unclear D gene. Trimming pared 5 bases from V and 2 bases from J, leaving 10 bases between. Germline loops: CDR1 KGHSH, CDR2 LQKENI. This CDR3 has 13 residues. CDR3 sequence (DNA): TGTGCCAGCTCAGGAGTAGTGACCTACGAGCAGTACTTC. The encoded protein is CASSGVVTYEQYF.

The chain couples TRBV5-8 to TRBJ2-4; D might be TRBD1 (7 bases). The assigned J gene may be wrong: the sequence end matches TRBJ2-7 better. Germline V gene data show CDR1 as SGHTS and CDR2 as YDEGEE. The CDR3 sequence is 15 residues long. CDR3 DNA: TGTGCCAGCAGCGACGACAGGGTCGGGGGTTACGAGCAGTACTTC. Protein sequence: CASSDDRVGGYEQYF.

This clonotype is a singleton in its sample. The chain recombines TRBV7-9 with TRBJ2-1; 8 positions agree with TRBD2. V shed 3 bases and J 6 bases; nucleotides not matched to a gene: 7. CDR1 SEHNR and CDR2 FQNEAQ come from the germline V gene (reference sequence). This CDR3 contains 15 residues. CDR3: CASSFPGTRRNEQFF. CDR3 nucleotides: TGTGCCAGCAGCTTCCCTGGGACTAGACGCAATGAGCAGTTCTTC.

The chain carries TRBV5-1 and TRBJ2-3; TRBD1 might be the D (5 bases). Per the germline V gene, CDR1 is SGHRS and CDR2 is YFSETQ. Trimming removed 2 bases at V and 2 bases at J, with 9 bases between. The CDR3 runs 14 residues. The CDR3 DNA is TGCGCCAGCAGCTTCGTGGACACCACAGATACGCAGTATTTT. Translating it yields CASSFVDTTDTQYF.

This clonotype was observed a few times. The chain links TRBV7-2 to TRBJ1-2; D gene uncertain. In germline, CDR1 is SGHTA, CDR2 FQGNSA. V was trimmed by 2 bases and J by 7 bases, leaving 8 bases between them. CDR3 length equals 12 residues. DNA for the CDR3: TGTGCCAGCAGCTTATCATCCGTTGGCTACACCTTC. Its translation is CASSLSSVGYTF.

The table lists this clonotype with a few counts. The CDR3 reads CASSHGDTEAFF. The DNA of the CDR3 is TGCGCCAGCAGCCATGGCGACACTGAAGCTTTCTTT. The chain uses TRBV4-1 and TRBJ1-1; D remains unclear. V was pared by 3 bases and J by 3 bases, with 5 bases between. The germline V gene has CDR1 MGHRA and CDR2 YSYEKL. There are 12 residues in the CDR3.

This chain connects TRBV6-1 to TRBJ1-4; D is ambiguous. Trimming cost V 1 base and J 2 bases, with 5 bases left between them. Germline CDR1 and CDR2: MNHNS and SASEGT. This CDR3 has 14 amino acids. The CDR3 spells CASSEVGTNEKLFF. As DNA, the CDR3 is TGTGCCAGCAGTGAAGTTGGGACTAATGAAAAACTGTTTTTT.

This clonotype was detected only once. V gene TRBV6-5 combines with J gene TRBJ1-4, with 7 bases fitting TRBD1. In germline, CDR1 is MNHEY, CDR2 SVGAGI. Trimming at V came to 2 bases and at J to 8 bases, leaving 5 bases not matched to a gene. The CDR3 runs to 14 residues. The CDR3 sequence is CASSYEGTEEKLFF. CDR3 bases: TGTGCCAGCAGTTACGAGGGGACAGAGGAAAAACTGTTTTTT.

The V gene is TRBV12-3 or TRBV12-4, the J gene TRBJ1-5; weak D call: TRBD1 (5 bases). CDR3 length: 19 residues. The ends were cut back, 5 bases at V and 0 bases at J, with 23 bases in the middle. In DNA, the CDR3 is TGTGCCAGCAGTGACAGCAACTCCCGTCTTCTGTATAGCAATCAGCCCCAGCATTTT. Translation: CASSDSNSRLLYSNQPQHF.

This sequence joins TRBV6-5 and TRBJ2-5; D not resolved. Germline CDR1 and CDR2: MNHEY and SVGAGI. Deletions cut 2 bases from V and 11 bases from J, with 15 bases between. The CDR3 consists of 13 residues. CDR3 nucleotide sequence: TGTGCCAGCAGTTACGGAGTAGACAATGAGCAGTACTTC. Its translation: CASSYGVDNEQYF.

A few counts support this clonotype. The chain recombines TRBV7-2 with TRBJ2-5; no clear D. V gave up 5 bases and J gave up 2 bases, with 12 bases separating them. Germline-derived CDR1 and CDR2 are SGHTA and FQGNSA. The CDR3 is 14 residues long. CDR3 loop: CASSLLATQETQYF. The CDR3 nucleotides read TGTGCCAGCAGCCTGTTAGCCACTCAAGAGACCCAGTACTTC. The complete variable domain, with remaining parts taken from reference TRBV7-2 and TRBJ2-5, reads GAGVSQSPSNKVTEKGKDVELRCDPISGHTALYWYRQSLGQGLEFLIYFQGNSAPDKSGLPSDRFSAERTGGSVSTLTIQRTQQEDSAVYLCASSLLATQETQYFGPGTRLLVL.

CDR3 loop: CASSLRTGRDEQYF. In DNA, the CDR3 is TGCGCCAGCAGCCTAAGGACAGGGAGGGACGAGCAGTACTTC. The chain combines TRBV4-3 with TRBJ2-7, with D maybe TRBD1 (8 bases). CDR1 and CDR2 from the germline V gene are LGHNA and YSLEER. The CDR3 sequence is 14 residues long. Trimming left V 4 bases short and J 5 bases short, with 15 bases between.

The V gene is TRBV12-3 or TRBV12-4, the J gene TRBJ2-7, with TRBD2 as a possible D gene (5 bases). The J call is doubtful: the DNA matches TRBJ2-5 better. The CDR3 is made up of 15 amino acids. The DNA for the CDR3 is TGTGCCAGCAGTTTCAGCGCGAGGGCCCAGGAGACCCAGTACTTC. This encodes CASSFSARAQETQYF.

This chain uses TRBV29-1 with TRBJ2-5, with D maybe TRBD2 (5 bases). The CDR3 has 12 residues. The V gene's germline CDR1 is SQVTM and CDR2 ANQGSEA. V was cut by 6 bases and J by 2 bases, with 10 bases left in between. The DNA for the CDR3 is TGCAGCGTCGGAGAGGGTCAAGAGACCCAGTACTTC. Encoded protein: CSVGEGQETQYF.

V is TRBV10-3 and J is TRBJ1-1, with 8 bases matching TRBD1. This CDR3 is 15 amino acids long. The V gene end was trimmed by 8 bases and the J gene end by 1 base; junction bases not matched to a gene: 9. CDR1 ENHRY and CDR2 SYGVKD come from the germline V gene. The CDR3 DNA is TGTGCCATCGGGATAGAGACAGGGGAGAACACTGAAGCTTTCTTT. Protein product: CAIGIETGENTEAFF.

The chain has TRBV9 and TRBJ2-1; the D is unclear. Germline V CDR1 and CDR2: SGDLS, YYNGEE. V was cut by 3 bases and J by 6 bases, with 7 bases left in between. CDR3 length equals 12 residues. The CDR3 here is CASSDVGNEQFF. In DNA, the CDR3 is TGTGCCAGCAGCGATGTCGGCAATGAGCAGTTCTTC.

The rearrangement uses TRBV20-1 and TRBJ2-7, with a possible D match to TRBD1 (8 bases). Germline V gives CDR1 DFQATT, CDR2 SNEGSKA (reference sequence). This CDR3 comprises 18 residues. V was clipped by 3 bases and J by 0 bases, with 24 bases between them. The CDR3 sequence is CSARDREGPIAFSYEQYF. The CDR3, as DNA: TGCAGTGCTAGGGACAGGGAGGGGCCAATAGCGTTCTCCTACGAGCAGTACTTC.